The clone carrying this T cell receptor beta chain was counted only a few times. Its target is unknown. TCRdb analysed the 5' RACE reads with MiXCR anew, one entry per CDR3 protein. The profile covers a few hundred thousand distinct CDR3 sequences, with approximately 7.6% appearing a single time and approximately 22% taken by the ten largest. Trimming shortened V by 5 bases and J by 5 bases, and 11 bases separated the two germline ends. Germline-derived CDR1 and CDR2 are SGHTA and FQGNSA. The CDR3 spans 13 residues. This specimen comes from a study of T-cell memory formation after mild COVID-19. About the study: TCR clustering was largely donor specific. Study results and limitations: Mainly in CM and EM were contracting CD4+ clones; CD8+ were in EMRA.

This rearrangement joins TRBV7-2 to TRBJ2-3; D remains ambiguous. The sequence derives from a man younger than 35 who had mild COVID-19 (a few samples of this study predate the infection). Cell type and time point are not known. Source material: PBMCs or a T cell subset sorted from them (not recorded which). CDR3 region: CASSQMVGDTQYF. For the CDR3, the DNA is TGTGCCAGCAGCCAGATGGTAGGAGATACGCAGTATTTT.